The rows below give T cell receptor beta chains drawn from one sample of a study of CD8+CD57+ T cells in acquired aplastic anemia. TCRdb itself ran the reads through MiXCR, one entry per CDR3 protein. The table has 75,000 to 80,000 distinct CDR3 sequences, roughly 70% seen once. Sequencing was done on a sample of sorted CD4+, CD8+, or CD8+CD57+ T cells (not recorded which) from PBMCs. These receptors were obtained from a human donor with aplastic anemia. CDR3s include the opening cysteine and the closing phenylalanine or tryptophan. The D gene is left open where the match is weak. Part of the rows lack a size; the others show once, few, many or a class for expanded clones.

v_gene: TRBV29-1; j_gene: TRBJ2-1; abundance: .; d_gene: TRBD2; CDR3aa: CSVEGGGTSANNEQFF; CDR3nt: TGCAGCGTTGAAGGTGGTGGGACTAGCGCCAACAATGAGCAGTTCTTC
v_gene: TRBV4-2; j_gene: TRBJ1-5; abundance: once; d_gene: .; CDR3aa: CASSPGPNQPQHF; CDR3nt: TGTGCCAGCAGCCCCGGACCCAATCAGCCCCAGCATTTT
v_gene: TRBV4-1; j_gene: TRBJ2-7; abundance: .; d_gene: .; CDR3aa: CASSHAQGYEQYF; CDR3nt: TGCGCCAGCAGCCACGCACAGGGCTACGAGCAGTACTTC
v_gene: TRBV27; j_gene: TRBJ2-7; abundance: .; d_gene: .; CDR3aa: CASSLQLLDEQYF; CDR3nt: TGTGCCAGCAGTTTACAGCTGCTCGACGAGCAGTACTTC
v_gene: TRBV29-1; j_gene: TRBJ2-7; abundance: .; d_gene: TRBD1; CDR3aa: CSASDGTGFGEQYF; CDR3nt: TGCAGCGCCTCAGATGGGACAGGGTTCGGCGAGCAGTACTTC
v_gene: TRBV24-1; j_gene: TRBJ1-2; abundance: .; d_gene: TRBD1; CDR3aa: CATSDRDRGNGYTF; CDR3nt: TGTGCCACCAGTGACCGGGACAGGGGCAATGGCTACACCTTC
v_gene: TRBV7-9; j_gene: TRBJ2-7; abundance: .; d_gene: .; CDR3aa: CAIEVHEQYF; CDR3nt: TGTGCCATAGAGGTCCACGAGCAGTACTTC
v_gene: TRBV20-1; j_gene: TRBJ1-5; abundance: .; d_gene: .; CDR3aa: CSAPTGGQPQHF; CDR3nt: TGCAGTGCTCCGACCGGCGGTCAGCCCCAGCATTTT
v_gene: TRBV25-1; j_gene: TRBJ1-4; abundance: .; d_gene: TRBD1; CDR3aa: CASSEFPGQGRTNEKLFF; CDR3nt: TGTGCCAGCAGTGAATTCCCCGGACAGGGTAGAACTAATGAAAAACTGTTTTTT
v_gene: TRBV11-1; j_gene: TRBJ1-3; abundance: .; d_gene: TRBD1; CDR3aa: CASSFWGGTASGNTIYF; CDR3nt: TGTGCCAGCAGCTTTTGGGGGGGGACAGCCTCTGGAAACACCATATATTTT
v_gene: TRBV5-4; j_gene: TRBJ2-7; abundance: .; d_gene: .; CDR3aa: CASSWTENSYEQYF; CDR3nt: TGTGCCAGCAGCTGGACAGAAAATTCCTACGAGCAGTACTTC
v_gene: TRBV2; j_gene: TRBJ1-3; abundance: .; d_gene: .; CDR3aa: CASSEGGRPGNTIYF; CDR3nt: TGTGCCAGCAGTGAGGGGGGGCGCCCTGGAAACACCATATATTTT
v_gene: TRBV7-2; j_gene: TRBJ1-6; abundance: .; d_gene: .; CDR3aa: CASSLAQEATLHF; CDR3nt: TGTGCCAGCAGCTTAGCGCAGGAAGCCACCCTCCACTTT
v_gene: TRBV10-3; j_gene: TRBJ1-5; abundance: .; d_gene: TRBD1; CDR3aa: CAISFQGGNQPQHF; CDR3nt: TGTGCCATCAGCTTCCAGGGGGGCAATCAGCCCCAGCATTTT
v_gene: TRBV29-1; j_gene: TRBJ2-5; abundance: .; d_gene: TRBD2; CDR3aa: CSTVGLAGGETQYF; CDR3nt: TGCAGCACGGTAGGGCTAGCGGGAGGAGAGACCCAGTACTTC
v_gene: TRBV12-3/TRBV12-4; j_gene: TRBJ2-5; abundance: .; d_gene: .; CDR3aa: CASSSDPPETQYF; CDR3nt: TGTGCCAGCAGTTCGGACCCCCCAGAGACCCAGTACTTC
v_gene: TRBV5-1; j_gene: TRBJ2-7; abundance: few; d_gene: TRBD1; CDR3aa: CASSPEDRRSYEQYF; CDR3nt: TGCGCCAGCAGCCCGGAGGACAGGAGGTCCTACGAGCAGTACTTC
v_gene: TRBV7-9; j_gene: TRBJ2-7; abundance: .; d_gene: .; CDR3aa: CASSPRTAEQYF; CDR3nt: TGTGCCAGCAGCCCCCGGACGGCCGAGCAGTACTTC
v_gene: TRBV19; j_gene: TRBJ1-2; abundance: .; d_gene: .; CDR3aa: CASSINGASGYTF; CDR3nt: TGTGCCAGTAGTATTAATGGGGCGAGTGGCTACACCTTC
v_gene: TRBV2; j_gene: TRBJ2-7; abundance: few; d_gene: TRBD1; CDR3aa: CASSPRTGYEQYF; CDR3nt: TGTGCCAGCAGTCCACGGACAGGGTACGAGCAGTACTTC
v_gene: TRBV7-2; j_gene: TRBJ1-6; abundance: .; d_gene: .; CDR3aa: CASSLPGVGSPLHF; CDR3nt: TGTGCCAGCAGCTTACCAGGGGTTGGATCACCCCTCCACTTT
v_gene: TRBV20-1; j_gene: TRBJ2-2; abundance: .; d_gene: .; CDR3aa: CSARWTNTGELFF; CDR3nt: TGCAGTGCTAGATGGACGAACACCGGGGAGCTGTTTTTT
v_gene: TRBV9; j_gene: TRBJ2-1; abundance: .; d_gene: TRBD2; CDR3aa: CASSVVAGVYNEQFF; CDR3nt: TGTGCCAGCAGCGTAGTAGCGGGGGTCTACAATGAGCAGTTCTTC
v_gene: TRBV5-1; j_gene: TRBJ2-7; abundance: .; d_gene: TRBD1; CDR3aa: CASSWTGNEQYF; CDR3nt: TGCGCCAGCAGCTGGACAGGGAACGAGCAGTACTTC
v_gene: TRBV6-1; j_gene: TRBJ2-6; abundance: .; d_gene: TRBD1; CDR3aa: CASSERTGVGANVLTF; CDR3nt: TGTGCCAGCAGTGAACGGACAGGGGTCGGGGCCAACGTCCTGACTTTC
v_gene: TRBV10-3; j_gene: TRBJ2-5; abundance: few; d_gene: .; CDR3aa: CAISEYREETQYF; CDR3nt: TGTGCCATCAGTGAATATAGGGAAGAGACCCAGTACTTC
v_gene: TRBV7-2; j_gene: TRBJ1-4; abundance: .; d_gene: TRBD1; CDR3aa: CASSNPGQGREKLFF; CDR3nt: TGTGCCAGCAGCAATCCGGGACAGGGACGAGAAAAACTGTTTTTT
v_gene: TRBV7-7; j_gene: TRBJ2-2; abundance: .; d_gene: .; CDR3aa: CASSFRVAGELFF; CDR3nt: TGTGCCAGCAGCTTTCGAGTGGCCGGGGAGCTGTTTTTT
v_gene: TRBV15; j_gene: TRBJ2-5; abundance: .; d_gene: TRBD1; CDR3aa: CATGTGRQETQYF; CDR3nt: TGTGCCACCGGGACAGGGAGGCAAGAGACCCAGTACTTC
v_gene: TRBV14; j_gene: TRBJ2-6; abundance: .; d_gene: .; CDR3aa: CASSPTGWANVLTF; CDR3nt: TGTGCCAGCAGCCCAACAGGGTGGGCCAACGTCCTGACTTTC
v_gene: TRBV7-3; j_gene: TRBJ2-7; abundance: .; d_gene: .; CDR3aa: CASSLHSYEQYF; CDR3nt: TGTGCCAGCAGTTTGCATAGCTACGAGCAGTACTTC
v_gene: TRBV7-9; j_gene: TRBJ2-7; abundance: many; d_gene: .; CDR3aa: CASSPRASYEQYF; CDR3nt: TGTGCCAGCAGCCCGCGGGCTTCCTACGAGCAGTACTTC
v_gene: TRBV4-1; j_gene: TRBJ2-1; abundance: .; d_gene: .; CDR3aa: CASSQDEGYSSYNEQFF; CDR3nt: TGCGCCAGCAGCCAAGATGAGGGGTATAGCTCCTACAATGAGCAGTTCTTC
v_gene: TRBV29-1; j_gene: TRBJ2-5; abundance: .; d_gene: .; CDR3aa: CSAPTQRRETQYF; CDR3nt: TGCAGCGCTCCGACCCAAAGGAGGGAGACCCAGTACTTC
v_gene: TRBV15; j_gene: TRBJ2-1; abundance: .; d_gene: TRBD2; CDR3aa: CATSGGLANEQFF; CDR3nt: TGTGCCACCAGCGGCGGACTAGCCAATGAGCAGTTCTTC
v_gene: TRBV10-3; j_gene: TRBJ1-5; abundance: once; d_gene: TRBD1; CDR3aa: CAISGGGTGGVFQPQHF; CDR3nt: TGTGCCATCAGTGGAGGGGGGACAGGGGGCGTATTTCAGCCCCAGCATTTT
v_gene: TRBV20-1; j_gene: TRBJ1-2; abundance: .; d_gene: .; CDR3aa: CSAWSDTYGYTF; CDR3nt: TGCAGTGCTTGGTCAGACACGTATGGCTACACCTTC
v_gene: TRBV15; j_gene: TRBJ1-5; abundance: .; d_gene: .; CDR3aa: CATSRDQWGLSNQPQHF; CDR3nt: TGTGCCACCAGCAGAGATCAGTGGGGCCTTAGCAATCAGCCCCAGCATTTT
v_gene: TRBV7-9; j_gene: TRBJ2-5; abundance: .; d_gene: .; CDR3aa: CASSFFGQTQETQYF; CDR3nt: TGTGCCAGCAGCTTTTTTGGACAAACCCAAGAGACCCAGTACTTC
v_gene: TRBV2; j_gene: TRBJ1-1; abundance: .; d_gene: .; CDR3aa: CASIGAGTEAFF; CDR3nt: TGTGCCAGCATAGGGGCGGGAACTGAAGCTTTCTTT
v_gene: TRBV20-1; j_gene: TRBJ2-7; abundance: once; d_gene: .; CDR3aa: CSANLANGGEQYF; CDR3nt: TGCAGTGCTAATCTGGCCAACGGAGGGGAGCAGTACTTC
v_gene: TRBV29-1; j_gene: TRBJ2-7; abundance: .; d_gene: .; CDR3aa: CSAVPGDVSYEQYF; CDR3nt: TGCAGCGCTGTTCCTGGAGACGTTTCCTACGAGCAGTACTTC
v_gene: TRBV11-2; j_gene: TRBJ2-1; abundance: .; d_gene: .; CDR3aa: CASSLLGTISSYNEQFF; CDR3nt: TGTGCCAGCAGCTTACTTGGTACTATCAGCTCCTACAATGAGCAGTTCTTC
v_gene: TRBV15; j_gene: TRBJ2-3; abundance: few; d_gene: .; CDR3aa: CATSRGWVDTSTDTQYF; CDR3nt: TGTGCCACCAGCAGAGGCTGGGTGGATACTAGCACAGATACGCAGTATTTT
v_gene: TRBV10-3; j_gene: TRBJ1-2; abundance: .; d_gene: TRBD1; CDR3aa: CAISGWDRLRYGYTF; CDR3nt: TGTGCCATCAGTGGATGGGACAGACTTCGCTATGGCTACACCTTC
v_gene: TRBV2; j_gene: TRBJ2-5; abundance: few; d_gene: .; CDR3aa: CASTVGRAQETQYF; CDR3nt: TGTGCCAGCACCGTAGGCAGGGCCCAAGAGACCCAGTACTTC
v_gene: TRBV20-1; j_gene: TRBJ2-2; abundance: .; d_gene: .; CDR3aa: CSADTANTGELFF; CDR3nt: TGCAGTGCCGATACTGCCAACACCGGGGAGCTGTTTTTT
v_gene: TRBV19; j_gene: TRBJ2-3; abundance: .; d_gene: .; CDR3aa: CASSTWANEQYF; CDR3nt: TGTGCCAGCAGCACCTGGGCCAATGAGCAGTATTTT
v_gene: TRBV20-1; j_gene: TRBJ2-3; abundance: .; d_gene: TRBD2; CDR3aa: CSARGVAGDGDTQYF; CDR3nt: TGCAGTGCTAGAGGGGTAGCGGGAGATGGAGATACGCAGTATTTT
v_gene: TRBV12-3/TRBV12-4; j_gene: TRBJ1-2; abundance: .; d_gene: .; CDR3aa: CASSLVAKADYGYTF; CDR3nt: TGTGCCAGCAGTTTAGTAGCCAAGGCCGACTATGGCTACACCTTC
v_gene: TRBV5-6; j_gene: TRBJ2-7; abundance: .; d_gene: .; CDR3aa: CASSWTDQDWYEQYF; CDR3nt: TGTGCCAGCAGCTGGACCGACCAAGATTGGTACGAGCAGTACTTC
v_gene: TRBV2; j_gene: TRBJ2-1; abundance: .; d_gene: TRBD2; CDR3aa: CASGGSGRYNEQFF; CDR3nt: TGTGCCAGTGGGGGCAGCGGGAGGTACAATGAGCAGTTCTTC
v_gene: TRBV12-3/TRBV12-4; j_gene: TRBJ1-3; abundance: .; d_gene: .; CDR3aa: CASSLPDRFSGNTIYF; CDR3nt: TGTGCCAGCAGCCTACCGGACAGATTCTCTGGAAACACCATATATTTT
v_gene: TRBV20-1; j_gene: TRBJ2-5; abundance: .; d_gene: TRBD2; CDR3aa: CSARAGVIQETQYF; CDR3nt: TGCAGTGCTAGGGCGGGGGTAATACAAGAGACCCAGTACTTC
v_gene: TRBV12-3/TRBV12-4; j_gene: TRBJ1-2; abundance: .; d_gene: .; CDR3aa: CASSQAGVVKNGYTF; CDR3nt: TGTGCCAGCAGTCAAGCAGGGGTGGTAAAGAATGGCTACACCTTC